A single sample is the source of the 6 T cell receptor beta chains below, sequenced in a study of blood T cell repertoires in COVID-19. Only in-frame clones appear in the TCRdb table, and some are missing; sequencing was by immunoSEQ multiplex PCR. This sample has around 450,000 clones, with 87% found just once. The source material was PBMCs or T cells enriched from blood (not recorded which). These receptors all come from a young woman with acute COVID-19.

The CDR3 protein is CSARPQLEAFF. CDR3 sequence (DNA): TGCAGTGCTAGACCACAGCTTGAAGCTTTCTTT. This chain joins TRBV20-1 and TRBJ1-1, with no clear D. The CDR3 runs 11 residues. V was trimmed by 2 bases and J by 7 bases, leaving 8 bases between them. Germline V gene lookup returns CDR1 DFQATT and CDR2 SNEGSKA (reference sequence).

J is TRBJ2-1 and V is TRBV10-1; 7 positions agree with TRBD1. V trimming: 6 bases; J trimming: 8 bases; junction bases outside the gene matches: 7. The germline CDR1 and CDR2 sequences are WNHNN and SYGVQD (reference sequence). This CDR3 contains 13 residues. The CDR3 DNA sequence: TGCGCCAGCAGCCAGACAGGGTTGGATGAGCAGTTCTTC. This codes for CASSQTGLDEQFF.

The rearrangement joins TRBV28 to TRBJ2-3; 10 nucleotides agree with TRBD2. With 1 base clipped from V and 1 base from J, the junction kept 5 bases outside the gene matches. The CDR3 consists of 17 residues. The V gene's germline CDR1 is MDHEN and CDR2 SYDVKM. The CDR3 is CASSLSTLAGGTDTQYF. CDR3 nucleotide sequence: TGTGCCAGCAGTTTATCCACCCTAGCGGGAGGCACAGATACGCAGTATTTT.

The V and J genes are TRBV7-2 and TRBJ1-5; 9 nucleotides match TRBD1. Germline V gene data show CDR1 as SGHTA and CDR2 as FQGNSA. The V and J ends lost 2 bases and 5 bases, in that order; junction bases with no gene match: 1. This CDR3 is built from 14 residues. The DNA for the CDR3 is TGTGCCAGCAGCTTAAACAGGGGGCATCAGCCCCAGCATTTT. Amino acid sequence: CASSLNRGHQPQHF.

The V call is TRBV27, the J call TRBJ1-1; D is ambiguous. Germline CDR1 reads MNHEY; CDR2 reads SMNVEV (reference sequence). CDR3 length: 13 amino acids. V was shortened by 6 bases and J by 5 bases, with 13 bases between the two germline ends. CDR3: CASSLGAPTEAFF. CDR3 coding DNA: TGTGCCAGCAGCCTAGGCGCCCCGACTGAAGCTTTCTTT.

The chain couples TRBV27 to TRBJ2-3; 13 nucleotides align to TRBD2. V was clipped by 2 bases and J by 7 bases; unmatched bases: 3. Per germline, CDR1 MNHEY and CDR2 SMNVEV (reference sequence). CDR3 length: 15 residues. The CDR3 here is CASSLTSGRAHTQYF. DNA of the CDR3: TGTGCCAGCAGTTTAACTAGCGGGAGGGCCCATACGCAGTATTTT.